These T cell receptor beta chains were read from a single sample in a study of cytomegalovirus exposure and HLA in healthy donors. Sequenced by immunoSEQ multiplex PCR; TCRdb stores in-frame clones only, minus some. Among about 170,000 clones listed, approximately 70% were seen once. What was sequenced was PBMCs. These receptors originate from a man aged 35-49 years in good health and CMV-seropositive. Each CDR3 is given with its conserved first and last residue. The order of the fields is CDR3 length, V gene, D gene, J gene, clone size, CDR3 DNA, CDR3 protein. The D gene is left open where the match is weak. Clone size is not always given. Where it is, it says once, few, many or a class for expanded clones.

length: 16; V: TRBV29-1; D: -; J: TRBJ1-2; size: few; DNA: TGCAGCGTTTCGCGAGGGAAGGACAGAACTAACTATGGCTACACCTTC; CDR3: CSVSRGKDRTNYGYTF
length: 15; V: TRBV2; D: TRBD1; J: TRBJ1-5; size: -; DNA: TGTGCCAGCAGCGCCGGACAGGGCCTTCATCAGCCCCAGCATTTT; CDR3: CASSAGQGLHQPQHF
length: 14; V: TRBV7-2; D: TRBD2; J: TRBJ2-7; size: once; DNA: TGTGCCAGCAGCCCTAGCGGGGGCTCCTACGAGCAGTACTTC; CDR3: CASSPSGGSYEQYF
length: 14; V: TRBV9; D: TRBD1; J: TRBJ2-1; size: -; DNA: TGTGCCAGCAGTGAGGGACAGGGGACGCTTGAGCAGTTCTTC; CDR3: CASSEGQGTLEQFF
length: 15; V: TRBV4-2; D: TRBD1; J: TRBJ1-1; size: -; DNA: TGTGCCAGCAGCCAAGAACGACAGGGGAACACTGAAGCTTTCTTT; CDR3: CASSQERQGNTEAFF
length: 16; V: TRBV11-2; D: TRBD2; J: TRBJ2-2; size: -; DNA: TGTGCCAGCAGCTTAAGGTCTAGCGGGGGGACTGGGGAGCTGTTTTTT; CDR3: CASSLRSSGGTGELFF
length: 14; V: TRBV7-2; D: -; J: TRBJ1-1; size: -; DNA: TGTGCCAGCAGCTTGAGCGGGGGGAGCCGTGAGGCTTTCTTT; CDR3: CASSLSGGSREAFF
length: 15; V: TRBV9; D: -; J: TRBJ1-3; size: few; DNA: TGTGCCAGCAGCTACGGACAGACTTCTGGAAACACCATATATTTT; CDR3: CASSYGQTSGNTIYF
length: 17; V: TRBV13; D: TRBD1; J: TRBJ1-2; size: -; DNA: TGTGCCAGCAGCTTAGTTCTCCCCCGGGACAGTAACTATGGCTACACCTTC; CDR3: CASSLVLPRDSNYGYTF
length: 12; V: TRBV7-6; D: -; J: TRBJ2-2; size: -; DNA: TGTGCCAGCAGCTTATCTACCGGGGAGCTGTTTTTT; CDR3: CASSLSTGELFF
length: 16; V: TRBV2; D: -; J: TRBJ1-2; size: few; DNA: TGTGCCAGCAGTGAAACCCGGAACAGGGCCATCGGCGGCTACACCTTC; CDR3: CASSETRNRAIGGYTF
length: 19; V: TRBV9; D: -; J: TRBJ2-3; size: -; DNA: TGTGCCAGCAGCGAGGGGACTCCTACGAGGCTTGTAGTTCCAGATACGCAGTATTTT; CDR3: CASSEGTPTRLVVPDTQYF
length: 13; V: TRBV11-3; D: -; J: TRBJ2-3; size: -; DNA: TGTGCCAGCAGCTTAGGTCAAATGGATACGCAGTATTTT; CDR3: CASSLGQMDTQYF
length: 17; V: TRBV2; D: -; J: TRBJ1-1; size: -; DNA: TGTGCCAGCAGTGAACCCTCTGGGACCTGGGGGGTCACTGAAGCTTTCTTT; CDR3: CASSEPSGTWGVTEAFF
length: 15; V: TRBV7-2; D: -; J: TRBJ1-3; size: -; DNA: TGTGCCAGCAGCTTATCCCTATCCTCTGGAAACACCATATATTTT; CDR3: CASSLSLSSGNTIYF
length: 15; V: TRBV5-1; D: TRBD1; J: TRBJ1-2; size: -; DNA: TGCGCCAGCAGCTCAACTCCCAAACAGGGGTCTGGCTACACCTTC; CDR3: CASSSTPKQGSGYTF
length: 15; V: TRBV7-9; D: TRBD1; J: TRBJ2-7; size: -; DNA: TGTGCCAGCAGACCTCCGGGACAGGGTTACCACGAGCAGTACTTC; CDR3: CASRPPGQGYHEQYF